This T cell receptor beta chain derives from a study of response to subunit inactivated influenza vaccine. One entry per CDR3 protein results from TCRdb running MiXCR on the RT-PCR reads. This table holds over 150,000 distinct CDR3 sequences, 13% to 15% found once. As to this clonotype: The antigen remains undetermined.

Points from the study as a whole: Authors suggested each seasonal flu vaccination may recruit only limited numbers of new T cells.

The ends lost 0 bases at V and 6 bases at J; junction bases unmatched: 4. This CDR3 has 16 residues. Germline V gene sequence: CDR1 SGHVS, CDR2 FNYEAQ. This specimen consisted of CD8+ T cells sorted from PBMCs, obtained more than 4 days after vaccination. This sequence joins TRBV7-6 and TRBJ2-4, with 11 bases that match TRBD2. The sequence was collected from a man in his fifties or sixties who received an inactivated influenza vaccine. The CDR3 DNA sequence: TGTGCCAGCAGCTTAGCACTAGCGGGAGTGGGAAACATTCAGTACTTC. This encodes CASSLALAGVGNIQYF.